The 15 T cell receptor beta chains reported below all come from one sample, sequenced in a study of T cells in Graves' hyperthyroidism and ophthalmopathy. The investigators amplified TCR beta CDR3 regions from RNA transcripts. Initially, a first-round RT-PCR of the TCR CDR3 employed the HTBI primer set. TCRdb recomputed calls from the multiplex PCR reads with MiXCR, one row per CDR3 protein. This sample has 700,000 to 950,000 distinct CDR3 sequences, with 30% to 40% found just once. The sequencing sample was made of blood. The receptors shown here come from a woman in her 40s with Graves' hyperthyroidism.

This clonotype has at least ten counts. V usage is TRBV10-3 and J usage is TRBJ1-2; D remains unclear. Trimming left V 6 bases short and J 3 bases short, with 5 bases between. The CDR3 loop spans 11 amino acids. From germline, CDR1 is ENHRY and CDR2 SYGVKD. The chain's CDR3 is CAIRADYGYTF. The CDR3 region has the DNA TGTGCCATCAGGGCCGACTATGGCTACACCTTC.

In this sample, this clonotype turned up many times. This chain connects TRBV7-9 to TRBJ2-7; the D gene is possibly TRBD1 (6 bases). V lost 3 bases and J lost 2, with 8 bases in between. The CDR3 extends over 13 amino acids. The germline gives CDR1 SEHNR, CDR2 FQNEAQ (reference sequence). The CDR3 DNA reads TGTGCCAGCAGCTTCGACAGGACCTACGAGCAGTACTTC. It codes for CASSFDRTYEQYF.

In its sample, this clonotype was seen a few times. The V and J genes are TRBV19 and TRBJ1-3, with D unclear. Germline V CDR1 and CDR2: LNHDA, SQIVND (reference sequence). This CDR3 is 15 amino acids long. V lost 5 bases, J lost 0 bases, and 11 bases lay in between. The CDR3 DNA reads TGTGCCAGTAGTGTCGGGCTTAGCTCTGGAAACACCATATATTTT. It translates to CASSVGLSSGNTIYF.

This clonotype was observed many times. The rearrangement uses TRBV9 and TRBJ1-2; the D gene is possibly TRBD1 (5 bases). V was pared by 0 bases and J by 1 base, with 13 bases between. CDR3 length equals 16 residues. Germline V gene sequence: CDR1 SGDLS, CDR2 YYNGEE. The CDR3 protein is CASSVEGGAGNYGYTF. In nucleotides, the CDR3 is TGTGCCAGCAGCGTAGAAGGTGGGGCTGGTAACTATGGCTACACCTTC. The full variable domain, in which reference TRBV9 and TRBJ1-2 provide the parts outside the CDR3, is DSGVTQTPKHLITATGQRVTLRCSPRSGDLSVYWYQQSLDQGLQFLIQYYNGEERAKGNILERFSAQQFPDLHSELNLSSLELGDSALYFCASSVEGGAGNYGYTFGSGTRLTVV.

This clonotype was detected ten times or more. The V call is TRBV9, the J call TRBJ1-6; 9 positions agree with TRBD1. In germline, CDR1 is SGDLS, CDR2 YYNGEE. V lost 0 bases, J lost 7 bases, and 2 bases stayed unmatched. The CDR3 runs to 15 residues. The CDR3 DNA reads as TGTGCCAGCAGCGTAGGAGGGACAGGGAATTCACCCCTCCACTTT. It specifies CASSVGGTGNSPLHF.

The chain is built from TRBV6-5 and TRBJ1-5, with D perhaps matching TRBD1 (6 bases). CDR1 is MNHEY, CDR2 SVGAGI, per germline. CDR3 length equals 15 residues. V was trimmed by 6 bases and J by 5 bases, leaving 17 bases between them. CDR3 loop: CASSLDSSTYQPQHF. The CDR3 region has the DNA TGTGCCAGCAGCTTGGACAGCAGTACATATCAGCCCCAGCATTTT.

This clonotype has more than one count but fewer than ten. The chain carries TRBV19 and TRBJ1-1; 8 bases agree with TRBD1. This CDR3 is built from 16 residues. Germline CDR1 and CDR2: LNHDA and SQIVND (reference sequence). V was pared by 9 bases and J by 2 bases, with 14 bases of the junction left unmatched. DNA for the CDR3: TGTGCCAGCAGTTCACTGGACAGGGCGCCCAACACTGAAGCTTTCTTT. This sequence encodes CASSSLDRAPNTEAFF.

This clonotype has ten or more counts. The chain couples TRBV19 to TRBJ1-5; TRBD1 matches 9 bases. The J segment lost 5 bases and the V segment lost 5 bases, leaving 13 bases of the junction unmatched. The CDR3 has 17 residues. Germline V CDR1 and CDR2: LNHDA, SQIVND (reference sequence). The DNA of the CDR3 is TGTGCCAGTAGTCCACCGGGACAGGGTATCTATCATCAGCCCCAGCATTTT. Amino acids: CASSPPGQGIYHQPQHF.

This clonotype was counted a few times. The CDR3: CASSFQQGPPYATNEKLFF. The CDR3 DNA is TGTGCCAGCAGCTTCCAACAGGGGCCGCCGTACGCAACTAATGAAAAACTGTTTTTT. The chain links TRBV7-9 to TRBJ1-4, with 7 bases that match TRBD1. J was trimmed by 0 bases and V by 3 bases; bases with no gene match: 13. There are 19 residues in the CDR3. Germline V gene sequence: CDR1 SEHNR, CDR2 FQNEAQ (reference sequence).

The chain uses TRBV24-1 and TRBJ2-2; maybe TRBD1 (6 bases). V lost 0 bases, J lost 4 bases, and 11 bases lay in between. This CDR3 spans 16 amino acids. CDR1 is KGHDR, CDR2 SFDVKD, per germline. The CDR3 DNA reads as TGTGCCACCAGTGATTTGGGGGGCTATGGCACCGGGGAGCTGTTTTTT. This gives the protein CATSDLGGYGTGELFF.

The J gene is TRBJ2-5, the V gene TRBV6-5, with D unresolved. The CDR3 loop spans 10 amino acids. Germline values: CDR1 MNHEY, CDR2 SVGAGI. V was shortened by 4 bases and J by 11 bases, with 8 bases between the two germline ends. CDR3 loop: CASSSPGQYF. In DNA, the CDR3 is TGTGCCAGCAGTTCCCCCGGACAGTACTTC.

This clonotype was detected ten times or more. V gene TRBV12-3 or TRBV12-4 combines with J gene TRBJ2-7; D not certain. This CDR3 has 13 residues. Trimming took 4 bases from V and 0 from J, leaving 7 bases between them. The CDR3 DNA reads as TGTGCCAGCAGTTCCAGGAGCTCCTACGAGCAGTACTTC. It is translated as CASSSRSSYEQYF.

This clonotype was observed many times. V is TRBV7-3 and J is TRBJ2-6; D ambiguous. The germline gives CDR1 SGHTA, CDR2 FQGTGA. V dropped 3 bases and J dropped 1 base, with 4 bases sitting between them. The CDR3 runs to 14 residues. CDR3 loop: CASSFGSGANVLTF. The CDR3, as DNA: TGTGCCAGCAGCTTCGGTTCTGGGGCCAACGTCCTGACTTTC.

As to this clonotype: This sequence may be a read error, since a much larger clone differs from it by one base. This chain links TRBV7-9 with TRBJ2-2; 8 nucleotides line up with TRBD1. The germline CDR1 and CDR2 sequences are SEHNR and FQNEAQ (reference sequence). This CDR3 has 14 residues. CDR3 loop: CASRTGAGTRELFF. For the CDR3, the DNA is TGTGCCAGCAGGACAGGGGCAGGCACCAGGGAGCTGTTTTTT.

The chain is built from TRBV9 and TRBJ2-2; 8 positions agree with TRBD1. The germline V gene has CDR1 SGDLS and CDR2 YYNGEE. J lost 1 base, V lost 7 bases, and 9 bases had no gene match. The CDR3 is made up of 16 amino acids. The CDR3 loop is CASDPDRGWNTGELFF. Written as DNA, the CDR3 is TGTGCCAGCGACCCCGACAGGGGTTGGAACACCGGGGAGCTGTTTTTT.